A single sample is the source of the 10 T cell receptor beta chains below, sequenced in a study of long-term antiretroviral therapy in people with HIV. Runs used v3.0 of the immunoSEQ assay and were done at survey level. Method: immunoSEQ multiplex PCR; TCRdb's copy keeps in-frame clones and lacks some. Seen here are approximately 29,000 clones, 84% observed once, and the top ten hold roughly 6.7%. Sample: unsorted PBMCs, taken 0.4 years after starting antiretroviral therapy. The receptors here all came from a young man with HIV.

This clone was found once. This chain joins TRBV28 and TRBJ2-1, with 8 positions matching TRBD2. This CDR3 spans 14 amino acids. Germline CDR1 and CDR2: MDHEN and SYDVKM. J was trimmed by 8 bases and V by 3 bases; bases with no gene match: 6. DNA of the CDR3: TGTGCCAGCAGTTTGCCCGGGGGGGCCTATGAGCAGTTCTTC. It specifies CASSLPGGAYEQFF.

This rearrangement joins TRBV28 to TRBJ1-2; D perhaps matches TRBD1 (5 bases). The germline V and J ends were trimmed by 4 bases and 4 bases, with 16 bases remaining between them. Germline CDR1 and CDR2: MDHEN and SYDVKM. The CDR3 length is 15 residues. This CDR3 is CASSSSPQGTYGYTF. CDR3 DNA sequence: TGTGCCAGCAGTTCCAGCCCGCAGGGAACCTATGGCTACACCTTC.

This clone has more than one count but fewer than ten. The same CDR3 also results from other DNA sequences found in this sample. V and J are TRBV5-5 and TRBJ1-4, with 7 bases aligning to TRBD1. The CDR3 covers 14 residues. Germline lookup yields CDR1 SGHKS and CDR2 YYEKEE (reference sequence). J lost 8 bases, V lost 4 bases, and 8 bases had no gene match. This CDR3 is CASSLGGGGEKLFF. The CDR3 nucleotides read TGTGCCAGCAGCCTAGGGGGCGGAGGAGAAAAACTGTTTTTT.

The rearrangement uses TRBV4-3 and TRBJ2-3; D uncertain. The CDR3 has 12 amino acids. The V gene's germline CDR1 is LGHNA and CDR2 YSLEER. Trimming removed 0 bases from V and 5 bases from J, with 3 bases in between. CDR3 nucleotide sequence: TGCGCCAGCAGCCAAGAGGGAGATACGCAGTATTTT. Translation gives CASSQEGDTQYF.

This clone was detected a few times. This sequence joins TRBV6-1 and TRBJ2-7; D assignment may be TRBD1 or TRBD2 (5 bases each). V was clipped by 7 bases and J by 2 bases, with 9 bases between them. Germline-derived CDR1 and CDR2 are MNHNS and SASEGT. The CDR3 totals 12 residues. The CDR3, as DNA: TGTGCCAGCATCGGGGCGGCCTACGAGCAGTACTTC. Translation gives CASIGAAYEQYF.

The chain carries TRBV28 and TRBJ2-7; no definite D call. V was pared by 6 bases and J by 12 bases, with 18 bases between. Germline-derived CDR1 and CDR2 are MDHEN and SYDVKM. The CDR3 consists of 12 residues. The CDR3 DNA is TGTGCCAGCAGAAAGAACCGGGCCGTGGGGTACTTC. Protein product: CASRKNRAVGYF.

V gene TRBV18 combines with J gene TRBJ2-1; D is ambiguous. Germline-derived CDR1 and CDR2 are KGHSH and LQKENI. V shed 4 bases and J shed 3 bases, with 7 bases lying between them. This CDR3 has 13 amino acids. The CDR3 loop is CASSLTVYNEQFF. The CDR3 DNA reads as TGTGCCAGCTCACTTACGGTCTACAATGAGCAGTTCTTC.

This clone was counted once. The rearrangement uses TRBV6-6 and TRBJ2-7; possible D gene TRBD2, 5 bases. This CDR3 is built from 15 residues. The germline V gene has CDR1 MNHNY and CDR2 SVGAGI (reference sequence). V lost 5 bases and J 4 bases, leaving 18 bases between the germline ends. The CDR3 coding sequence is TGTGCCAGCAGTCCGGAGCCAGAGGGAGAGTACGAGCAGTACTTC. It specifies CASSPEPEGEYEQYF.

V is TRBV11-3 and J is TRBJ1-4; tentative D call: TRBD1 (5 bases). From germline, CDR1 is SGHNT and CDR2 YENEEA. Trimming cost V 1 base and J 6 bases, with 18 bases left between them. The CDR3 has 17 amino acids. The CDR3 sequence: CASSLAVGREVYEKLFF. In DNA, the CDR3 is TGTGCCAGCAGCTTAGCGGTCGGCAGGGAAGTGTATGAAAAACTGTTTTTT.

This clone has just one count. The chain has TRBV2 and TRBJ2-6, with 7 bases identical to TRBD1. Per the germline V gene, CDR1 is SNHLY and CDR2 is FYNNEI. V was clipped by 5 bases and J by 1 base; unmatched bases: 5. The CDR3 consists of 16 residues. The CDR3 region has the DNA TGTGCCAGCAGTCTAACAGGGGAGTCTGGGGCCAACGTCCTGACTTTC. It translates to CASSLTGESGANVLTF.